This TCR beta chain came from a study of control samples from healthy donors and cancer patients. Profiled with immunoSEQ multiplex PCR; TCRdb holds only in-frame clones, not every one. The sample records around 99,000 clones, about 89% being singletons. The receptor was derived from a woman between 45 and 65 years old in good health. Material for sequencing was blood.

DNA of the CDR3: TGTGCCAGCACGAGGCAGGCCGCGGTGGAGCAGCCCCAGCATTTT. It encodes CASTRQAAVEQPQHF. The chain employs TRBV2 and TRBJ1-5; D is undetermined. The V gene's germline CDR1 is SNHLY and CDR2 FYNNEI. V dropped 7 bases and J dropped 7 bases, with 20 bases sitting between them. The CDR3 covers 15 residues.